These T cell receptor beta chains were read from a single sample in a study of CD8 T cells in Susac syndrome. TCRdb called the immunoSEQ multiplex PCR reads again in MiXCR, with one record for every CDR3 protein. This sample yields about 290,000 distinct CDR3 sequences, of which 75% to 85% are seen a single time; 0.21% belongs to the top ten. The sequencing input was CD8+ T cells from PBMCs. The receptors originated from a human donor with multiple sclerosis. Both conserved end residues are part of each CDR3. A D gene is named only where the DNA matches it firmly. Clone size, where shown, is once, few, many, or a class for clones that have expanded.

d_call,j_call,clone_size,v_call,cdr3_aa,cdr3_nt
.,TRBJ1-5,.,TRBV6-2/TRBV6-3,CASTKPGNGDSNQPQHF,TGTGCCAGCACCAAACCCGGGAACGGAGATAGCAATCAGCCCCAGCATTTT
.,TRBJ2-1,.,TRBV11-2,CASSFRGLSSYNEQFF,TGTGCCAGCAGCTTCAGGGGCTTGAGCTCCTACAATGAGCAGTTCTTC
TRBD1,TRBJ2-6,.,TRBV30,CAWGTGAGANVLTF,TGTGCCTGGGGGACAGGGGCCGGGGCCAACGTCCTGACTTTC
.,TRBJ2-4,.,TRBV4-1,CASSPEEIAKNIQYF,TGCGCCAGCAGCCCCGAGGAAATAGCCAAAAACATTCAGTACTTC
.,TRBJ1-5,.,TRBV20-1,CSAREDYSNQPQHF,TGCAGTGCTAGGGAAGACTATAGCAATCAGCCCCAGCATTTT
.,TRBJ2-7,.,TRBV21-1,CASTAGEGAYEQYF,TGTGCCAGCACCGCCGGAGAAGGGGCCTACGAGCAGTACTTC
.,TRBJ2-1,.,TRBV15,CATARGARDEQFF,TGTGCCACCGCTCGAGGTGCGCGGGATGAGCAGTTCTTC
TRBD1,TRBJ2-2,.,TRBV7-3,CASSPWTGGTGELFF,TGTGCCAGCAGCCCCTGGACAGGGGGCACCGGGGAGCTGTTTTTT
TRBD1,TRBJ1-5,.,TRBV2,CASSTGQGANQPQHF,TGTGCCAGCAGTACGGGACAGGGGGCTAATCAGCCCCAGCATTTT
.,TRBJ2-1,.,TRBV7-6,CASSPDSHNEQFF,TGTGCCAGCAGCCCAGACAGCCACAATGAGCAGTTCTTC
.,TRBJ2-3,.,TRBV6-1,CAVTSPSYTDTQYF,TGTGCCGTAACTAGTCCCAGTTACACAGATACGCAGTATTTT
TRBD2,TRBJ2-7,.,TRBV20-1,CSASPSGSYEQYF,TGCAGTGCTAGTCCTAGCGGGAGCTACGAGCAGTACTTC
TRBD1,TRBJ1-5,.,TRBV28,CASSGTGDGKPQHF,TGTGCCAGCAGTGGGACAGGGGATGGGAAGCCCCAGCATTTT
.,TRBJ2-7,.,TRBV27,CASSVGTFPSYEQYF,TGTGCCAGCAGTGTAGGGACATTCCCTTCCTACGAGCAGTACTTC
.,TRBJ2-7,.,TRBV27,CASSFTASYEQYF,TGTGCCAGCAGTTTTACGGCCTCCTACGAGCAGTACTTC
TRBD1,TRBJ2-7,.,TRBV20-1,CSARDWGTVSYEQYF,TGCAGTGCTAGAGATTGGGGGACAGTCTCCTACGAGCAGTACTTC
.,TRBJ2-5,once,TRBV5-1,CASSPLDRRQETQYF,TGCGCCAGCAGCCCCCTGGACAGACGCCAAGAGACCCAGTACTTC